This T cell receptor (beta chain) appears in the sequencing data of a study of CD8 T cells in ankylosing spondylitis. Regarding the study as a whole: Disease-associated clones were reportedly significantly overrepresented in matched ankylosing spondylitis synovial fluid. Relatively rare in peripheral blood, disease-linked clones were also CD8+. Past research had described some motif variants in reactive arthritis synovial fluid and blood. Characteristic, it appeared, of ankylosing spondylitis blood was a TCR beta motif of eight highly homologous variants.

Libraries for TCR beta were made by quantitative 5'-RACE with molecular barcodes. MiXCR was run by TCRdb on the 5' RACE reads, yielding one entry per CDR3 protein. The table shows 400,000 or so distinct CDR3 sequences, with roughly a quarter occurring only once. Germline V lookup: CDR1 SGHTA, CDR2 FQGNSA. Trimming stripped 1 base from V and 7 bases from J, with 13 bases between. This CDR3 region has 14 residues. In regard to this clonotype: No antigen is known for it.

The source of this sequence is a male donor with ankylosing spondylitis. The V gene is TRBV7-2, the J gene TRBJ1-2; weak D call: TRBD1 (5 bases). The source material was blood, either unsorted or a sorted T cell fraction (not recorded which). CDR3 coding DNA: TGTGCCAGCAGCTTAGGAATCGGACAACTTGGCTACACCTTC. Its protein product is CASSLGIGQLGYTF.